Below, 24 T cell receptor beta chains from the same sample are listed, as sequenced in a study of cytomegalovirus exposure and HLA in healthy donors. Researchers ran the PCR with 60 Vbeta and 13 Jbeta primers. Clones were read by immunoSEQ multiplex PCR, and TCRdb kept only the in-frame ones, dropping some. The table records 120,000 to 150,000 clones, roughly 75% of them present only once. Sequenced input: PBMCs. These TCRs come from a man aged 35-49 years in good health and CMV-seronegative.

A few counts support this clone. The rearrangement joins TRBV9 to TRBJ2-3; 7 positions match TRBD1. CDR1 SGDLS and CDR2 YYNGEE come from the germline V gene. The length of the CDR3 is 16 residues. The trim removed 0 bases at V and 4 bases at J, leaving 8 bases unmatched. The CDR3 nucleotides read TGTGCCAGCAGCGTAGGACTTAGACAGGGCGCAGATACGCAGTATTTT. This gives the protein CASSVGLRQGADTQYF.

This clone was recorded many times. The chain joins TRBV2 to TRBJ1-2, with D perhaps TRBD1 (5 bases). This CDR3 is 11 amino acids long. Germline assignment: CDR1 SNHLY and CDR2 FYNNEI. Trimming removed 5 bases from V and 7 bases from J, with 8 bases in between. CDR3 in amino acids: CASSQGGGYTF. For the CDR3, the DNA is TGTGCCAGCAGTCAGGGAGGTGGCTACACCTTC.

The chain combines TRBV2 with TRBJ2-2; 11 nucleotides match TRBD1. Germline V gene data show CDR1 as SNHLY and CDR2 as FYNNEI. The V and J ends lost 7 bases and 6 bases, in that order; junction bases with no gene match: 13. The length of the CDR3 is 17 residues. This chain's CDR3 is CASTSRLGQGAPGELFF. In DNA form, the CDR3 reads TGTGCCAGCACCTCACGGCTAGGACAGGGGGCCCCCGGGGAGCTGTTTTTT.

This clone appeared once. The chain combines TRBV2 with TRBJ2-5; the D is unclear. Germline lookup yields CDR1 SNHLY and CDR2 FYNNEI. The CDR3 spans 11 residues. The V gene lost 7 bases and the J gene lost 1 base, with 4 bases spanning the gap. This CDR3 reads CASTGQETQYF. CDR3 nucleotides: TGTGCCAGCACCGGCCAAGAGACCCAGTACTTC.

A few counts support this clone. The CDR3 is CASSLAPWGGISNSPLHF. CDR3 nucleotides: TGCGCCAGCAGCTTGGCCCCTTGGGGGGGAATCAGTAATTCACCCCTCCACTTT. The genes are TRBV5-1 and TRBJ1-6, with TRBD1 as a possible D gene (5 bases). The CDR3 runs to 18 residues. Per the germline V gene, CDR1 is SGHRS and CDR2 is YFSETQ. The V end was cut by 0 bases, the J end by 6 bases, with 19 bases between.

V and J are TRBV4-2 and TRBJ2-3, with TRBD2 identical over 12 bases. The CDR3 runs to 17 residues. J lost 5 bases, V lost 0 bases, and 6 bases had no gene match. Germline V gene lookup returns CDR1 LGHNA and CDR2 YNFKEQ. CDR3 DNA sequence: TGTGCCAGCAGCCAAGAAGCTAGCGGGGGGGCGCGAGATACGCAGTATTTT. Residues: CASSQEASGGARDTQYF.

The chain has TRBV7-3 and TRBJ2-1; 10 positions agree with TRBD1. The CDR3 has 13 amino acids. Germline V gene lookup returns CDR1 SGHTA and CDR2 FQGTGA. V gave up 8 bases and J gave up 9 bases; unmatched junction bases: 7. For the CDR3, the DNA is TGTGCCAGCGGGACAGGGGAGATCGGTGAGCAGTTCTTC. It encodes CASGTGEIGEQFF.

Points on this clone: The identical CDR3 is also encoded by other nucleotide sequences in the sample. The genes are TRBV28 and TRBJ1-3; unclear D gene. V gave up 6 bases and J gave up 4 bases, with 13 bases separating them. CDR3 length equals 14 residues. Germline V CDR1 and CDR2: MDHEN, SYDVKM. This chain's CDR3 is CASSSPHLGNTIYF. The CDR3 DNA sequence: TGTGCCAGCAGCTCCCCACATCTCGGAAACACCATATATTTT.

The chain combines TRBV28 with TRBJ1-2, with D perhaps TRBD1 (5 bases). From germline, CDR1 is MDHEN and CDR2 SYDVKM. V was cut by 1 base and J by 2 bases, with 11 bases left in between. This CDR3 contains 15 residues. The CDR3 DNA reads TGTGCCAGCAGTTTATTGGGGCCAGAAAACTATGGCTACACCTTC. Its protein is CASSLLGPENYGYTF.

The V and J genes are TRBV9 and TRBJ1-1; D may be TRBD1 (6 bases). The CDR3 spans 13 residues. Trimming left V 2 bases short and J 10 bases short, with 15 bases between. Germline loops: CDR1 SGDLS, CDR2 YYNGEE. CDR3 DNA sequence: TGTGCCAGCAGCGTGGAGGGGGAGGGGGGAGCTTTCTTT. This sequence encodes CASSVEGEGGAFF.

The chain links TRBV11-3 to TRBJ1-3, with D uncertain. V was shortened by 1 base and J by 0 bases, with 4 bases between the two germline ends. The CDR3 contains 14 residues. The germline V gene has CDR1 SGHNT and CDR2 YENEEA. The DNA for the CDR3 is TGTGCCAGCAGCTTAGGAGACTCTGGAAACACCATATATTTT. Amino acids: CASSLGDSGNTIYF.

The chain uses TRBV6-1 and TRBJ1-4; D is ambiguous. V shed 7 bases and J shed 0 bases, with 9 bases lying between them. CDR1 is MNHNS and CDR2 is SASEGT in the germline V gene. CDR3 length: 14 residues. This CDR3 reads CASMSGSTNEKLFF. DNA of the CDR3: TGTGCCAGCATGTCGGGATCAACTAATGAAAAACTGTTTTTT.

Here the CDR3 DNA reads TGTGCCAGCAGCGAAGGACAGTACTCCTATAATTCACCCCTCCACTTT. Translation gives CASSEGQYSYNSPLHF. The chain employs TRBV11-2 and TRBJ1-6; D is perhaps TRBD1 (6 bases). Per the germline V gene, CDR1 is SGHAT and CDR2 is FQNNGV. This CDR3 region has 16 residues. The V and J ends lost 5 bases and 0 bases respectively, with 11 bases between them.

The rearrangement links TRBV29-1 to TRBJ1-2; D is possibly TRBD1 (6 bases). Germline loops: CDR1 SQVTM, CDR2 ANQGSEA. V lost 7 bases to trimming and J lost 4 bases, with 19 bases between them. The CDR3 is 14 amino acids. The CDR3 is CSARDTGHSYGYTF. The DNA for the CDR3 is TGCAGCGCCCGGGACACCGGTCACAGCTATGGCTACACCTTC.

CDR3 amino acids: CASRDTGSTDTQYF. The CDR3 coding sequence is TGTGCCAGCAGAGATACAGGATCCACAGATACGCAGTATTTT. The chain couples TRBV6-1 to TRBJ2-3; possible D gene TRBD1, 5 bases. V was trimmed by 6 bases and J by 2 bases, leaving 12 bases between them. Germline loops: CDR1 MNHNS, CDR2 SASEGT. This CDR3 region has 14 residues.

This clone was seen only once. V is TRBV7-2 and J is TRBJ2-4, with a weak D call TRBD1 (6 bases). Trimming took 5 bases from V and 8 from J, leaving 13 bases between them. CDR3 length: 13 residues. Germline CDR1 reads SGHTA; CDR2 reads FQGNSA. Here the CDR3 DNA reads TGTGCCAGCAGCCCGAGACCAGGGGACATTCAGTACTTC. It translates to CASSPRPGDIQYF.

The chain combines TRBV7-9 with TRBJ2-1, with 8 bases that match TRBD2. After removal of 9 bases from V and 4 bases from J, the junction contained 8 bases not matched to a gene. The CDR3 length is 14 residues. The germline gives CDR1 SEHNR, CDR2 FQNEAQ (reference sequence). DNA of the CDR3: TGTGCCAGTGAATTAGCGGGGTCATACAATGAGCAGTTCTTC. Amino acid sequence: CASELAGSYNEQFF.

The V call is TRBV27, the J call TRBJ1-6; D uncertain. The CDR3 is 18 amino acids. Deletions cut 0 bases from V and 0 bases from J, with 12 bases between. Looked up from germline, CDR1 is MNHEY and CDR2 is SMNVEV (reference sequence). The CDR3 protein is CASSLSNQAFSYNSPLHF. Written as DNA, the CDR3 is TGTGCCAGCAGTTTATCGAACCAGGCCTTCTCCTATAATTCACCCCTCCACTTT.

This rearrangement joins TRBV6-5 to TRBJ2-1; tentative D call: TRBD1 (6 bases). From germline, CDR1 is MNHEY and CDR2 SVGAGI. Trimming took 5 bases from V and 6 from J, leaving 11 bases between them. The CDR3 is made up of 13 amino acids. The CDR3 is CASSRGIPNEQFF. The CDR3 DNA follows: TGTGCCAGCAGTAGGGGGATACCCAATGAGCAGTTCTTC.

This clone occurred once. The V gene is TRBV7-3, the J gene TRBJ2-3, with 7 positions matching TRBD1. CDR1 and CDR2 from the germline V gene are SGHTA and FQGTGA. Unmatched junction bases numbered 9, after V lost 2 bases and J lost 4 bases. This CDR3 contains 16 residues. CDR3 sequence: CASSLLRQGRADTQYF. The CDR3 DNA reads TGTGCCAGCAGCTTACTACGACAGGGTAGGGCAGATACGCAGTATTTT.

The chain carries TRBV9 and TRBJ2-2, with 15 bases identical to TRBD2. CDR1 SGDLS and CDR2 YYNGEE come from the germline V gene. After removal of 0 bases from V and 5 bases from J, the junction contained 5 bases not matched to a gene. This CDR3 region has 18 residues. This chain's CDR3 is CASSVGSGTSGGTGELFF. The DNA for the CDR3 is TGTGCCAGCAGCGTAGGGTCTGGGACTAGCGGGGGGACCGGGGAGCTGTTTTTT. Full variable domain (remainder filled in from reference TRBV9 and TRBJ2-2): DSGVTQTPKHLITATGQRVTLRCSPRSGDLSVYWYQQSLDQGLQFLIQYYNGEERAKGNILERFSAQQFPDLHSELNLSSLELGDSALYFCASSVGSGTSGGTGELFFGEGSRLTVL.

The chain carries TRBV7-2 and TRBJ1-1; the match to TRBD1 covers 8 bases. The CDR3 has 16 amino acids. Germline CDR1 is SGHTA and CDR2 is FQGNSA. V lost 5 bases to trimming and J lost 3 bases; unmatched junction nucleotides: 11. The CDR3 loop is CASSRTWTGIYTEAFF. DNA for the CDR3: TGTGCCAGCAGCCGAACTTGGACAGGGATCTACACTGAAGCTTTCTTT. Looking up the rest from reference TRBV7-2 and TRBJ1-1 gives the full variable domain: GAGVSQSPSNKVTEKGKDVELRCDPISGHTALYWYRQSLGQGLEFLIYFQGNSAPDKSGLPSDRFSAERTGGSVSTLTIQRTQQEDSAVYLCASSRTWTGIYTEAFFGQGTRLTVV.

Comment on this clone: A read error may account for a junction end that differs from germline. The J gene is TRBJ1-4, the V gene TRBV7-9, with TRBD1 matching 7 bases. Germline values: CDR1 SEHNR, CDR2 FQNEAQ (reference sequence). CDR3 length: 15 residues. The CDR3 protein is CSSSLARQGNEKLFF. Here the CDR3 DNA reads TGTTCCAGCAGCTTAGCGCGACAGGGTAATGAAAAACTGTTTTTT.

This clone appeared once. This chain links TRBV7-3 with TRBJ2-1; 9 bases line up with TRBD2. V lost 4 bases, J lost 9 bases, and 13 bases stayed unmatched. The CDR3 spans 16 residues. Germline CDR1 reads SGHTA; CDR2 reads FQGTGA. The CDR3 here is CASSSLGGSGGIEQFF. The CDR3 DNA reads TGTGCCAGCAGCTCCCTCGGCGGTAGCGGGGGAATTGAGCAGTTCTTC.